This TCR beta chain was identified in a study of blood T cell repertoires in COVID-19. The wider study: The United States, Italy and Spain supplied acute and convalescent COVID-19 samples. Sources were T cells, B-cell-depleted T cells, or PBMCs; the material itself was cDNA or gDNA.

Original data processing: It was from reference gene primer amplification that nucleated cell counts were estimated. Only in-frame clones appear in the TCRdb table, and some are missing; sequencing was by immunoSEQ multiplex PCR. V and J calls and clone size come straight from that table; D and trimming were deduced from the DNA. The sample yields 68,000 or so clones, about 83% seen once. The ends were cut back, 5 bases at V and 1 base at J, with 8 bases in the middle. CDR3 length equals 14 residues. The germline gives CDR1 SGHAT, CDR2 FQNNGV. The chain combines TRBV11-2 with TRBJ1-4; no clear D gene. This clonotype was sampled from a human donor in a cohort sampled during active COVID-19. The sequencing sample was made of peripheral blood. The CDR3 spells CASSLGGTNEKLFF. The CDR3 DNA is TGTGCCAGCAGCCTGGGAGGAACTAATGAAAAACTGTTTTTT.